These 23 T cell receptor beta chains share one sample of origin, sequenced in a study of molecular identifiers for immune sequencing clone quantification. MiXCR, run by TCRdb on the PCR reads, gives a single entry per CDR3 protein. The table lists approximately 40,000 distinct CDR3 sequences, approximately 22% of them singletons. Sequencing was carried out using naive CD8+ T cells from blood, with Jurkat cell RNA spiked in. Subset meaning: FACS-sorted CD8+CD4-CCR7+CD45RA+ naive T cells. Receptor source: a human donor in good health. Some libraries in this study had Jurkat cell RNA spiked in.

The chain couples TRBV7-2 to TRBJ2-7; D ambiguous. CDR3 length: 14 residues. V lost 7 bases to trimming and J lost 1 base, with 14 bases between them. Germline lookup yields CDR1 SGHTA and CDR2 FQGNSA. CDR3 amino acids: CASNSLGPSYEQYF. CDR3 DNA: TGTGCCAGCAACTCTCTCGGGCCGTCCTACGAGCAGTACTTC.

This clonotype was seen ten or more times. J is TRBJ2-7 and V is TRBV19; D possibly uses TRBD1 or TRBD2 (5 bases each). The CDR3 is made up of 12 amino acids. Trimming took off 6 bases at V and 2 bases at J, with 8 bases between the two ends. Germline values: CDR1 LNHDA, CDR2 SQIVND (reference sequence). The CDR3 sequence: CASSPGPYEQYF. DNA of the CDR3: TGTGCCAGTAGCCCGGGACCCTACGAGCAGTACTTC. The entire variable domain, with the rest obtained from reference TRBV19 and TRBJ2-7, is as follows: DGGITQSPKYLFRKEGQNVTLSCEQNLNHDAMYWYRQDPGQGLRLIYYSQIVNDFQKGDIAEGYSVSREKKESFPLTVTSAQKNPTAFYLCASSPGPYEQYFGPGTRLTVT.

This clonotype was recorded at least ten times. The genes are TRBV7-3 and TRBJ2-5, with TRBD2 identical over 9 bases. Germline CDR1 is SGHTA and CDR2 is FQGTGA. V trimming: 5 bases; J trimming: 1 base; junction bases outside the gene matches: 5. There are 15 residues in the CDR3. The CDR3 DNA reads TGTGCCAGCAGCGCGGGGGGGGGAACCCAAGAGACCCAGTACTTC. Encoded protein: CASSAGGGTQETQYF.

This clonotype has ten or more counts. The chain carries TRBV12-3 or TRBV12-4 and TRBJ2-7; D is unresolved. Trimming removed 7 bases at V and 2 bases at J, with 15 bases between. This CDR3 is built from 14 residues. The CDR3 sequence is CASISGRSPYEQYF. CDR3 in DNA: TGTGCCAGCATCTCGGGCCGATCCCCCTACGAGCAGTACTTC.

V usage is TRBV7-9 and J usage is TRBJ2-1, with a possible D match to TRBD2 (5 bases). The CDR3 is 15 residues long. CDR1 is SEHNR and CDR2 is FQNEAQ in the germline V gene (reference sequence). Trimming removed 5 bases from V and 6 bases from J, with 17 bases in between. The CDR3 loop reads CASSGGSSPGNEQFF. The CDR3 DNA reads TGTGCCAGCAGCGGAGGTTCTAGTCCCGGCAATGAGCAGTTCTTC.

CDR3 region: CAISVSEGQGYNEQFF. The CDR3, as DNA: TGTGCCATCAGTGTCAGCGAGGGACAGGGCTACAATGAGCAGTTCTTC. V is TRBV10-3 and J is TRBJ2-1; 9 bases map to TRBD1. CDR3 length: 16 residues. Germline assignment: CDR1 ENHRY and CDR2 SYGVKD. The V segment lost 4 bases and the J segment 3 bases; nucleotides outside the gene matches: 7.

This clonotype was recorded at least ten times. This rearrangement joins TRBV5-8 to TRBJ2-5, with 10 bases lining up with TRBD2. J gave up 5 bases and V 7 bases, and 11 bases lay outside the gene matches. This CDR3 comprises 15 residues. The germline V gene encodes CDR1 SGHTS and CDR2 YDEGEE. The CDR3 DNA reads as TGTGCCAGCCTCCTTCCTAGCGGGAGTTCGGAGACCCAGTACTTC. It translates to CASLLPSGSSETQYF.

This clonotype was seen ten or more times. V is TRBV28 and J is TRBJ2-7; D unresolved. The CDR3 loop spans 11 amino acids. V was trimmed by 6 bases and J by 7 bases, leaving 10 bases between them. Germline lookup yields CDR1 MDHEN and CDR2 SYDVKM. Written as DNA, the CDR3 is TGTGCCAGCAGGGACGTGGGGGAGCAGTACTTC. It yields the protein CASRDVGEQYF.

A single count supports this clonotype. A much larger clone differs by one base, so this may be a read error. The chain employs TRBV6-2 or TRBV6-3 and TRBJ2-5, with TRBD2 identical over 7 bases. This CDR3 has 15 residues. Looked up from germline, CDR1 is MNHEY and CDR2 is SVGEGT. The DNA of the CDR3 is TGTGCCAGCAGCGCGACTAGCTACCTCCAAGAGACCCAGAACTTC. It codes for CASSATSYLQETQNF.

The CDR3 sequence: CASSLATGGSLNEQFF. Here the CDR3 DNA reads TGCGCCAGCAGCTTGGCCACAGGGGGTTCCCTCAATGAGCAGTTCTTC. The rearrangement links TRBV5-1 to TRBJ2-1; 8 bases match TRBD1. V trimming: 0 bases; J trimming: 6 bases; junction bases outside the gene matches: 8. The germline V gene has CDR1 SGHRS and CDR2 YFSETQ. The CDR3 is 16 residues long.

The chain is built from TRBV6-1 and TRBJ2-3; possible D gene TRBD1, 6 bases. The CDR3 totals 15 residues. The ends were cut back, 4 bases at V and 4 bases at J, with 15 bases in the middle. Looked up from germline, CDR1 is MNHNS and CDR2 is SASEGT. DNA of the CDR3: TGTGCCAGCAGTGCGCTTGGCCAGGGGCCAGATACGCAGTATTTT. Translated, it gives CASSALGQGPDTQYF.

In regard to this clonotype: At one end, the junction sequence differs from germline, possibly due to a read error. The rearrangement joins TRBV7-2 to TRBJ2-2; D gene unclear. The germline gives CDR1 SGHTA, CDR2 FQGNSA. This CDR3 has 13 amino acids. The CDR3 bases are TGTGCCAGCAGACCCCGAAGTACCGGCGAGCAGTTTTTT. Translating gives CASRPRSTGEQFF.

The chain uses TRBV7-2 and TRBJ2-3, with D possibly being TRBD2 (5 bases). The CDR3 loop spans 18 amino acids. V lost 1 base to trimming and J lost 3 bases, with 20 bases between them. Looked up from germline, CDR1 is SGHTA and CDR2 is FQGNSA. The CDR3 reads CASSLGVALAHLTDTQYF. The CDR3 bases are TGTGCCAGCAGCTTAGGCGTAGCGTTGGCCCACCTAACAGATACGCAGTATTTT.

This clonotype was counted at least ten times. V usage is TRBV21-1 and J usage is TRBJ2-4; the D call TRBD2 from the table was never checked on the DNA. TRBV21-1 is an annotated pseudogene. The CDR3 runs 19 residues. The CDR3 region has the DNA TGTGCCAGCAGCACCGGGACTAGCGGGGGCCATCTAGCCAAAAACATTCAGTACTTC. Residues: CASSTGTSGGHLAKNIQYF.

The rearrangement links TRBV3-1 to TRBJ2-3; 8 positions match TRBD2. The germline gives CDR1 LGHDT, CDR2 YNNKEL (reference sequence). CDR3 length equals 16 residues. The trim removed 1 base at V and 2 bases at J, leaving 5 bases unmatched. The chain's CDR3 is CASSQGSGSPTDTQYF. The CDR3 coding sequence is TGTGCCAGCAGCCAAGGGAGCGGGAGCCCCACAGATACGCAGTATTTT.

This clonotype was detected many times. V is TRBV4-3 and J is TRBJ2-3; 11 nucleotides line up with TRBD2. J gave up 6 bases and V 3 bases, and 11 bases lay outside the gene matches. The germline CDR1 and CDR2 sequences are LGHNA and YSLEER. The CDR3 loop spans 17 amino acids. The CDR3 region is CASSQYLAGGLGDTQYF. For the CDR3, the DNA is TGCGCCAGCAGCCAGTATTTAGCGGGGGGGCTTGGCGATACGCAGTATTTT.

The chain is built from TRBV28 and TRBJ2-7; weak D call: TRBD1 (6 bases). This CDR3 has 16 residues. Per the germline V gene, CDR1 is MDHEN and CDR2 is SYDVKM. V gave up 2 bases and J gave up 4 bases, with 18 bases separating them. CDR3 DNA sequence: TGTGCCAGCAGTTTAGAAGGGGGACGCCGGATTTACGAGCAGTACTTC. Translation gives CASSLEGGRRIYEQYF.

This clonotype has ten or more counts. This chain joins TRBV27 and TRBJ2-5, with a possible D match to TRBD2 (6 bases). The germline gives CDR1 MNHEY, CDR2 SMNVEV (reference sequence). The CDR3 runs 14 residues. V dropped 7 bases and J dropped 5 bases, with 17 bases sitting between them. In DNA, the CDR3 is TGTGCCAGCATGCGGGGCCCGGGTTCGGAGACCCAGTACTTC. This gives the protein CASMRGPGSETQYF.

This clonotype was found a few times. This chain links TRBV4-3 with TRBJ2-1; D unclear. V gave up 1 base and J gave up 4 bases, with 11 bases separating them. This CDR3 has 15 amino acids. From germline, CDR1 is LGHNA and CDR2 YSLEER. For the CDR3, the DNA is TGCGCCAGCAGCCAAGTCGATGTTGGGTACAATGAGCAGTTCTTC. It translates to CASSQVDVGYNEQFF.

This clonotype was observed at least ten times. This chain links TRBV19 with TRBJ2-7; the D is unclear. The CDR3 is made up of 12 amino acids. CDR1 LNHDA and CDR2 SQIVND come from the germline V gene (reference sequence). Between the trimmed V and J ends, which lost 5 bases and 0 bases, there was a span of 5 bases. CDR3 sequence reads: CASSPGSYEQYF. In DNA form, the CDR3 reads TGTGCCAGTAGTCCCGGCTCCTACGAGCAGTACTTC.

This clonotype was found a few times. The chain combines TRBV27 with TRBJ2-2; TRBD2 might be the D (5 bases). V lost 2 bases, J lost 5 bases, and 9 bases lay in between. Germline loops: CDR1 MNHEY, CDR2 SMNVEV (reference sequence). The CDR3 runs to 14 residues. In nucleotides, the CDR3 is TGTGCCAGCAGTTTAATCGGGGAAACCGGGGAGCTGTTTTTT. Translation: CASSLIGETGELFF.

With regard to this clonotype: Compared with germline, one end of the junction differs, possibly owing to a read error. This chain uses TRBV20-1 with TRBJ1-1; D unresolved. The CDR3 length is 12 residues. Germline-derived CDR1 and CDR2 are DFQATT and SNEGSKA (reference sequence). This CDR3 reads CNASEGNTEAFF. The CDR3 DNA reads as TGCAATGCTAGTGAAGGGAACACTGAAGCTTTCTTT.

The gene calls are TRBV5-1 and TRBJ2-7, with D tentatively TRBD1 (6 bases). CDR1 is SGHRS and CDR2 is YFSETQ in the germline V gene. The CDR3 contains 14 residues. Trimming removed 4 bases from V and 2 bases from J, with 13 bases in between. CDR3 in DNA: TGCGCCAGCAGCATCGGACAGAGGACCTACGAGCAGTACTTC. Translation gives CASSIGQRTYEQYF.